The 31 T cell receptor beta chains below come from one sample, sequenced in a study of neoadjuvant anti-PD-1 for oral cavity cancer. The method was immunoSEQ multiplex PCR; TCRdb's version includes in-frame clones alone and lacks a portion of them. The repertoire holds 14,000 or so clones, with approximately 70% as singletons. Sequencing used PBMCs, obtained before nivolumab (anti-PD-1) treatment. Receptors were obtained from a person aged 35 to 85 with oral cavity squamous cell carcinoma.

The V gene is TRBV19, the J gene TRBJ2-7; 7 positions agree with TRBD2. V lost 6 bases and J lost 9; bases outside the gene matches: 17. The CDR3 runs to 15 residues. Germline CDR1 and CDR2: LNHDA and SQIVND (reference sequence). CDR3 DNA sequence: TGTGCCAGTAGCCCCCCGGGCGGGAGAAATGCTGTGCAGTACTTC. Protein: CASSPPGGRNAVQYF.

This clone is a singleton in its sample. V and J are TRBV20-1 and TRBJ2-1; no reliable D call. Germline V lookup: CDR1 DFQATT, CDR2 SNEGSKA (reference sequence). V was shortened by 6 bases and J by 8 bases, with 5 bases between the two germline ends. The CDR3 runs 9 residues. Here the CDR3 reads CSATHEQFF. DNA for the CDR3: TGCAGTGCCACTCATGAGCAGTTCTTC.

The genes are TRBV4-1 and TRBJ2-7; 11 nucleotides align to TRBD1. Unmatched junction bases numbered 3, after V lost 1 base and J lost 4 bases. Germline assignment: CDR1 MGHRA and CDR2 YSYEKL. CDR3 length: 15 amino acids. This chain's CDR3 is CASSQAGTGGYEQYF. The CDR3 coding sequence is TGCGCCAGCAGCCAAGCCGGGACAGGGGGGTACGAGCAGTACTTC.

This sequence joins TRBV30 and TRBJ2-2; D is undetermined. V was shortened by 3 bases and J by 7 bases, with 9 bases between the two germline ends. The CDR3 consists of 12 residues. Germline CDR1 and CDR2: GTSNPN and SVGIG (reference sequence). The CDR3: CAWSRSHGELFF. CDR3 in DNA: TGTGCCTGGAGCCGATCCCACGGGGAGCTGTTTTTT.

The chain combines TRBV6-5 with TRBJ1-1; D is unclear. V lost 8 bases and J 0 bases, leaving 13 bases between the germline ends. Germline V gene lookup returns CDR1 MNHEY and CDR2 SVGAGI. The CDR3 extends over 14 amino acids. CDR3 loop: CASSPEGVNTEAFF. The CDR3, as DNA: TGTGCCAGCTCCCCTGAGGGAGTGAACACTGAAGCTTTCTTT.

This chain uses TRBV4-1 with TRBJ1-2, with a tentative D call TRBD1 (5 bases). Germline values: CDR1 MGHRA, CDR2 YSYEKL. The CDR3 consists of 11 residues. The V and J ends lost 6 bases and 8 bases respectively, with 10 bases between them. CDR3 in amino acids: CASRGGKGYTF. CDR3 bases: TGCGCCAGCAGGGGGGGGAAAGGCTACACCTTC.

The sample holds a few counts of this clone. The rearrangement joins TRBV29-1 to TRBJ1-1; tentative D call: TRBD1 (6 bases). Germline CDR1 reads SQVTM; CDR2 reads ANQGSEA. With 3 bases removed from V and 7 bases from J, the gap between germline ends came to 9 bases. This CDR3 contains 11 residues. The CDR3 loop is CSVEGTLEAFF. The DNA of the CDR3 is TGCAGCGTTGAGGGGACACTTGAAGCTTTCTTT. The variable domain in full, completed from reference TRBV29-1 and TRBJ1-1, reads SAVISQKPSRDICQRGTSLTIQCQVDSQVTMMFWYRQQPGQSLTLIATANQGSEATYESGFVIDKFPISRPNLTFSTLTVSNMSPEDSSIYLCSVEGTLEAFFGQGTRLTVV.

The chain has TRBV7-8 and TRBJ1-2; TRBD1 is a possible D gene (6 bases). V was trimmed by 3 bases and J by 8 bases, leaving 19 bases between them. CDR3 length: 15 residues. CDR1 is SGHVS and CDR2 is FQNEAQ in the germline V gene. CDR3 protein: CASSFRAQGVKGYTF. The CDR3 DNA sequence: TGTGCCAGCAGCTTCAGGGCACAGGGAGTGAAGGGCTACACCTTC.

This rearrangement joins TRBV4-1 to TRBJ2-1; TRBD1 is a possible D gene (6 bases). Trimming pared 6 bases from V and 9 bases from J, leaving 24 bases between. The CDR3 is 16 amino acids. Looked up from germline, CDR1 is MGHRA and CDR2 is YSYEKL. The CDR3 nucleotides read TGCGCCAGCAGGCCCAGGGGCGAAACTAGTAGGGGTGAGCAGTTCTTC. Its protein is CASRPRGETSRGEQFF.

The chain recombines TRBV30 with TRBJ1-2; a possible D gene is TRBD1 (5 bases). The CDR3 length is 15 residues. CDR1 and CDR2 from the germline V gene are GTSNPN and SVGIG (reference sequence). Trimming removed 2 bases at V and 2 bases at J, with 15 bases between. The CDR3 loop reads CAWSSVTEKNYGYTF. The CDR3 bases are TGTGCCTGGAGTTCTGTGACAGAGAAAAACTATGGCTACACCTTC.

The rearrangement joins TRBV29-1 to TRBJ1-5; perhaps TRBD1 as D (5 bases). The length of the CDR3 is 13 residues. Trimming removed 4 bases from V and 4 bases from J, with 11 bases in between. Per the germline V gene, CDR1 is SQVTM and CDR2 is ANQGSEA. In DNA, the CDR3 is TGCAGCGTTGGAGGGGCTTCGAATCAGCCCCAGCATTTT. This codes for CSVGGASNQPQHF.

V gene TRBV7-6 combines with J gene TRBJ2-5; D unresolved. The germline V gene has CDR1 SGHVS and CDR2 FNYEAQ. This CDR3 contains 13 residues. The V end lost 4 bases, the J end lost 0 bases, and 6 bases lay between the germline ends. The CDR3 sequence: CASSYPYQETQYF. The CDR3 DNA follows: TGTGCCAGCAGCTACCCGTACCAAGAGACCCAGTACTTC.

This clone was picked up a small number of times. CDR3 region: CASSLPSDYGYTF. DNA for the CDR3: TGTGCCAGCAGCCTCCCCTCTGACTATGGCTACACCTTC. This chain connects TRBV11-3 to TRBJ1-2; D not resolved. V dropped 5 bases and J dropped 3 bases, with 10 bases sitting between them. This CDR3 contains 13 residues. CDR1 and CDR2 (germline): SGHNT, YENEEA.

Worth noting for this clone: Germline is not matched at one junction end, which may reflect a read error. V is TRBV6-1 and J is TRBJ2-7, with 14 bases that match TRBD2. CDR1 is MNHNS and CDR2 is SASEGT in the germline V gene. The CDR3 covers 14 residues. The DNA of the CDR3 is TGTGCCAGCAGAGGGACTAGCGGGAGAAGGCTTTCGCACTTC. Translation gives CASRGTSGRRLSHF.

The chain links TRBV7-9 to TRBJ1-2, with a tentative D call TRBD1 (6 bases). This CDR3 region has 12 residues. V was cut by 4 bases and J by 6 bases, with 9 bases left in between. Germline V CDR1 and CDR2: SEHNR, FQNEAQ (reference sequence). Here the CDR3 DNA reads TGTGCCAGCAGCTCTCGGACAGATGGCTACACCTTC. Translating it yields CASSSRTDGYTF.

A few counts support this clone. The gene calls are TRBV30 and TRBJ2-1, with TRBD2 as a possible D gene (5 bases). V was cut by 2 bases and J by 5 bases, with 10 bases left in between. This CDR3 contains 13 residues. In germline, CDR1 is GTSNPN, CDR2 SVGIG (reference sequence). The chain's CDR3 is CAWSYSVNNEQFF. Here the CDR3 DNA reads TGTGCCTGGAGTTATAGCGTCAACAATGAGCAGTTCTTC.

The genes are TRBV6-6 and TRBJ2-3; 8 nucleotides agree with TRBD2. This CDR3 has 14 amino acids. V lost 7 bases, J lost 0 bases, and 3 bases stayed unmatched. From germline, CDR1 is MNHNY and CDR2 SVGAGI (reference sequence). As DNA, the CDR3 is TGTGCCAGCAACAGCGGGGGTAGCACAGATACGCAGTATTTT. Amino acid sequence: CASNSGGSTDTQYF.

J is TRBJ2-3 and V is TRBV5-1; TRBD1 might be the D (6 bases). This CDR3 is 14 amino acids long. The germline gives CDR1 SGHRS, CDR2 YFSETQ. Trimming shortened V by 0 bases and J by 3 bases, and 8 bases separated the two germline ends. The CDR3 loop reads CASSLGGPTDTQYF. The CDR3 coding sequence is TGCGCCAGCAGCTTGGGGGGGCCAACAGATACGCAGTATTTT.

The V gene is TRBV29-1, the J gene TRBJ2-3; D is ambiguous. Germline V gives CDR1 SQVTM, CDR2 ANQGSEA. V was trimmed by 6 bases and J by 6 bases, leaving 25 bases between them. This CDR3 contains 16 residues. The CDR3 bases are TGCAGCGTGAGAGGTCAGCAAAATAATCTAAGGGATACGCAGTATTTT. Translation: CSVRGQQNNLRDTQYF.

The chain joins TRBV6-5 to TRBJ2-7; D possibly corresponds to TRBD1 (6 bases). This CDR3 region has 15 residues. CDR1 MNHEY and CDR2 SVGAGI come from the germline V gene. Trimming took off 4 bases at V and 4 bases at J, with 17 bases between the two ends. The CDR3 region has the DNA TGTGCCAGCAGTTTTACAGGGAGCATGGGGTACGAGCAGTACTTC. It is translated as CASSFTGSMGYEQYF.

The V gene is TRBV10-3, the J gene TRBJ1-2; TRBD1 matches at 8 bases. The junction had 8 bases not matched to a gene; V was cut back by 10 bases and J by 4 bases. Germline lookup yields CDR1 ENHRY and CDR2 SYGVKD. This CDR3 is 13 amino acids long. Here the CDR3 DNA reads TGTGCCACCGTTTCGGGACAGGCCTATGGCTACACCTTC. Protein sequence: CATVSGQAYGYTF.

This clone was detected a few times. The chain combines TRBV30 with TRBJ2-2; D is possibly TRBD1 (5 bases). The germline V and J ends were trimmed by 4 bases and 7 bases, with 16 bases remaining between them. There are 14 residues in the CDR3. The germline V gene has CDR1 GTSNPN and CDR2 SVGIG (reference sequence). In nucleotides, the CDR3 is TGTGCCTGGAATCAGGGCACTTTGGTCGGGGAGCTGTTTTTT. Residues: CAWNQGTLVGELFF. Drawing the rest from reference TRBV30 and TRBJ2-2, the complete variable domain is SQTIHQWPATLVQPVGSPLSLECTVEGTSNPNLYWYRQAAGRGLQLLFYSVGIGQISSEVPQNLSASRPQDRQFILSSKKLLLSDSGFYLCAWNQGTLVGELFFGEGSRLTVL.

The CDR3 sequence is CATNTGGERYEQYF. The CDR3 DNA follows: TGTGCCACCAACACGGGGGGTGAGCGCTACGAGCAGTACTTC. The rearrangement joins TRBV10-3 to TRBJ2-7; 7 nucleotides line up with TRBD2. CDR1 and CDR2 (germline): ENHRY, SYGVKD. This CDR3 has 14 residues. V shed 10 bases, J shed 3 bases, and the junction held 12 bases outside the gene matches.

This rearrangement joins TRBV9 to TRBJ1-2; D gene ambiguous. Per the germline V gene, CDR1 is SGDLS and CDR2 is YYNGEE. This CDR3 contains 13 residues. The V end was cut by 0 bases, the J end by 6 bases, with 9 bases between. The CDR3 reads CASSVGGDNGYTF. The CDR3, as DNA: TGTGCCAGCAGCGTAGGCGGAGATAATGGCTACACCTTC.

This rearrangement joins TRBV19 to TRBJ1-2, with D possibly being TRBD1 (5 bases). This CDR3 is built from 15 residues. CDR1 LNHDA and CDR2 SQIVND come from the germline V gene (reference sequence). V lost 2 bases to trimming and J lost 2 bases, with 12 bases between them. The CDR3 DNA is TGTGCCAGTAGTATACCCACAGGTCTGAACTATGGCTACACCTTC. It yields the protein CASSIPTGLNYGYTF. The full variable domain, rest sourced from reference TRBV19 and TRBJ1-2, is DGGITQSPKYLFRKEGQNVTLSCEQNLNHDAMYWYRQDPGQGLRLIYYSQIVNDFQKGDIAEGYSVSREKKESFPLTVTSAQKNPTAFYLCASSIPTGLNYGYTFGSGTRLTVV.

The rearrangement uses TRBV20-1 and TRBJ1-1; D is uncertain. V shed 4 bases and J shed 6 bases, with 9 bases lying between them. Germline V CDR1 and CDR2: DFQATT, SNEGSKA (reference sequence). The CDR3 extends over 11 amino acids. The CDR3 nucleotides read TGCAGTGCTACGGGTAGGTCTGAAGCTTTCTTT. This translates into CSATGRSEAFF.

Here the CDR3 DNA reads TGTGCCAGCAGCGTGGGCGGGAGGACAGATACGCAGTATTTT. This sequence encodes CASSVGGRTDTQYF. The V gene is TRBV9, the J gene TRBJ2-3, with 8 bases matching TRBD2. The CDR3 is 14 residues long. The trim removed 2 bases at V and 3 bases at J, leaving 2 bases unmatched. Looked up from germline, CDR1 is SGDLS and CDR2 is YYNGEE. The full variable domain, completed using reference TRBV9 and TRBJ2-3, is DSGVTQTPKHLITATGQRVTLRCSPRSGDLSVYWYQQSLDQGLQFLIQYYNGEERAKGNILERFSAQQFPDLHSELNLSSLELGDSALYFCASSVGGRTDTQYFGPGTRLTVL.

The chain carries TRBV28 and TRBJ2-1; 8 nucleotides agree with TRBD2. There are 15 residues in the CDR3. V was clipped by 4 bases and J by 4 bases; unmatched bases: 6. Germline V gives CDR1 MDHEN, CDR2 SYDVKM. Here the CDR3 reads CASSYGREAYNEQFF. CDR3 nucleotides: TGTGCCAGCAGTTACGGGCGGGAGGCATACAATGAGCAGTTCTTC.

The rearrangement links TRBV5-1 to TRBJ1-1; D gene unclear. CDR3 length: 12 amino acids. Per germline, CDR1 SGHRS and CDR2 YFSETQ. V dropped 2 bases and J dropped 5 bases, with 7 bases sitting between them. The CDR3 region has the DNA TGCGCCAGCAGCTTCGTGGGGACTGAAGCTTTCTTT. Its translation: CASSFVGTEAFF.

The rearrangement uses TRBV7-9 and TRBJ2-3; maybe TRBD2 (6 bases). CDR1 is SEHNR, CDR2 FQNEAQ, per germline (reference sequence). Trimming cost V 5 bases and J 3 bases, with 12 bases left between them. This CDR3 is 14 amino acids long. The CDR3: CASSLNSGTDTQYF. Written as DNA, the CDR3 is TGTGCCAGCAGCCTGAATAGCGGAACAGATACGCAGTATTTT.

In DNA, the CDR3 is TGTGCCAGCGGAGGGGGCGAAGGCTATGGCTACACCTTC. Translated, it gives CASGGGEGYGYTF. The rearrangement uses TRBV2 and TRBJ1-2; 7 nucleotides line up with TRBD1. Trimming took 8 bases from V and 4 from J; bases not matched to a gene: 7. The CDR3 consists of 13 residues. Germline loops: CDR1 SNHLY, CDR2 FYNNEI.